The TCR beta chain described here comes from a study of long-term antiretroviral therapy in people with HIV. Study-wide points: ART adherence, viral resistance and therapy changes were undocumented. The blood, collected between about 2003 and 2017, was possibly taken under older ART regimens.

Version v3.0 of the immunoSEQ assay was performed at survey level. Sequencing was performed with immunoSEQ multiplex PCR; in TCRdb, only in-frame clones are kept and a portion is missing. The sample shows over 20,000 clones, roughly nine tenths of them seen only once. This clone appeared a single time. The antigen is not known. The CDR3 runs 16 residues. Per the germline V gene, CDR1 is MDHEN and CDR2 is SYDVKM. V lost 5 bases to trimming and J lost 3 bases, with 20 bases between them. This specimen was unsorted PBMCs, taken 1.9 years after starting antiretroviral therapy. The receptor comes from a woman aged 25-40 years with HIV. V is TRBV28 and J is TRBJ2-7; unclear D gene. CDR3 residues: CASSQSGGGVGYEQYF. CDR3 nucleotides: TGTGCCAGCAGTCAAAGTGGCGGCGGAGTCGGCTACGAGCAGTACTTC.